This record covers a single T cell receptor (beta chain). Its antigen is unknown. Its ends do not fully match the called genes, so a read error is possible. The data stem from a study of cytomegalovirus exposure and HLA in healthy donors. Germline loops: CDR1 SQVTM, CDR2 ANQGSEA. This CDR3 is built from 16 residues. Study-wide points: For presence/absence analyses, sequencing depth was assumed to be roughly uniform across donors. A cluster of highly shared sequence variants was likely a sequencing artifact. There were several of the most significant clusters that appeared linked to common viral pathogens in a later analysis. Prior analysis indicated that the majority of TCR beta V segments exhibited productivity approximately 90% or approximately 30% of the time.

PCR primers comprised 60 Vbeta and 13 Jbeta primers. The repertoire was sequenced with immunoSEQ multiplex PCR; TCRdb's copy has only in-frame clones and lacks some. This table has 130,000 or so clones, roughly 82% appearing once. The rearrangement links TRBV29-1 to TRBJ2-2, with 15 bases that match TRBD2. Specimen: PBMCs. The sequence was collected from a woman aged 18-29 years in good health and CMV-seropositive. The chain's CDR3 is CSGRTSGGANTGELFF. DNA of the CDR3: TGCAGCGGGCGGACTAGCGGGGGGGCGAATACCGGGGAGCTGTTTTTT.